The subject of this entry is one T cell receptor beta chain. Its specific antigen is unknown. No much larger clonotype is one base removed from it; base qualities were not supplied. The library came from the immunoSEQ multiplex PCR assay. Turning to the authors' computational methods: A statistical classification framework was built for diagnosing cytomegalovirus status from the catalog of TCR beta chain sequences. TCRdb provides this immuneACCESS table in a form limited to in-frame rearrangements. Some clones are lacking; in checked studies, under half of them reflect an unresolved V gene, and why the rest are absent is not known. V and J calls and clone size are those listed in that table; D and trimming were worked out from the DNA. This sample is represented by about 160,000 clones; roughly nine tenths of them were singletons. The ten largest clones add up to 9% to 12% of the sample. The donors were included in the validation cohort of some 110 subjects, a group kept apart from the roughly 670-subject first cohort.

The entry originates in a study of cytomegalovirus exposure and HLA in healthy donors listed by TCRdb under 2017. Regarding the research as a whole: According to a later analysis, the roughly 120 validation repertoires were produced on the same platform as the 666 repertoires of the first cohort. To predict cytomegalovirus infection status, the study combined high-throughput TCR immunosequencing, statistical association of individual TCRs with disease status, and machine learning. The study aimed to test whether cataloging public T cell receptors could reveal signatures of past pathogen exposure. Besides the first cohort of 500 to 700 subjects, a separate validation cohort made up of roughly 120 different subjects was used. Overall study outcomes, separate from this receptor: In the study, 150 to 200 TCR beta chains were listed as associated with cytomegalovirus. Most TCR sequences were seen in very few donors, while some public TCRs were found in many individuals. The authors suggested that the approach could potentially be extended to other disease states and immunological phenotypes. A later analysis had no HLA typing for the validation cohort, so co-occurrence there was scored across all 130 or so repertoires. Cytomegalovirus status was reported to be diagnosed by the classifier with high specificity and sensitivity in both the original and validation cohorts. A later analysis found that TCRs clustered in the first cohort also tended to co-occur in the roughly 120 validation repertoires, with just under 95% of cluster scores above 0. Three of the identified cytomegalovirus-associated TCR beta chains were confirmed in vitro to be specific for cytomegalovirus antigens.

The germline V gene encodes CDR1 SGHRS and CDR2 YFSETQ. The germline ends are 12 bases apart after V is trimmed by 0 bases and J by 6 bases. From its cysteine to its phenylalanine, the CDR3 spans 14 amino acids. Only the CDR3 DNA stays, 42 bases, in frame from base 1. The sequence is built from TRBV5-1 and TRBJ1-2; matching of 6 bases hints at TRBD1 as the D gene. Sequencing input: PBMCs. This sequence was found in a woman aged 18-29 years in good health and CMV-seropositive. The DNA sequence is TGCGCCAGCAGCTTGGCACAGGGATGGGATGGCTACACCTTC. It is translated as CASSLAQGWDGYTF.